This entry is about one TCR beta chain. The data were obtained in a study of blood T cell repertoires in COVID-19. In the study overall: The origin of the acute and convalescent COVID-19 samples was the United States, Italy and Spain. PBMCs, B-cell-depleted T cells, or T cells were the source of the cDNA or gDNA that made up the material.

Per the original data handling: Nucleated cell counts were estimated from reference gene primer amplification. The method was immunoSEQ multiplex PCR; TCRdb's version includes in-frame clones alone and lacks a portion of them. That table supplies the V and J calls and clone size; D and trimming were determined from the DNA. The repertoire includes about 55,000 clones, just over 90% of them detected once, and approximately 6.2% sits in the top ten. Input material: peripheral blood. This receptor was identified in a man aged 40-49 years with acute or convalescent COVID-19.

CDR3 bases: TGTGCCAGCAGTTCGCCGGGACAGGGGGGGCATGAGCAGTTCTTC. Amino acids: CASSSPGQGGHEQFF. This sequence joins TRBV28 and TRBJ2-1; 11 bases fit TRBD1. This CDR3 has 15 residues. Germline values: CDR1 MDHEN, CDR2 SYDVKM. The junction had 7 bases not matched to a gene; V was cut back by 4 bases and J by 8 bases.